The source of this T cell receptor (beta chain) is a study of cytomegalovirus exposure and HLA in healthy donors. Repertoires were generated with immunoSEQ multiplex PCR, while TCRdb's copy carries only in-frame clones and drops some. The sample has some 110,000 clones; over 90% are singletons. The CDR3 is made up of 14 amino acids. CDR1 is KGHSH and CDR2 is LQKENI in the germline V gene. The V gene end was trimmed by 8 bases and the J gene end by 5 bases; junction bases not matched to a gene: 9. The origin of this receptor is a woman in her late teens or twenties in good health and CMV-seronegative. This chain joins TRBV18 and TRBJ2-7; 10 nucleotides agree with TRBD1. Sequences were obtained from PBMCs. The CDR3, as DNA: TGTGCCAGCACTCCCGGGACAGGGGTCGACGAGCAGTACTTC. As protein: CASTPGTGVDEQYF.